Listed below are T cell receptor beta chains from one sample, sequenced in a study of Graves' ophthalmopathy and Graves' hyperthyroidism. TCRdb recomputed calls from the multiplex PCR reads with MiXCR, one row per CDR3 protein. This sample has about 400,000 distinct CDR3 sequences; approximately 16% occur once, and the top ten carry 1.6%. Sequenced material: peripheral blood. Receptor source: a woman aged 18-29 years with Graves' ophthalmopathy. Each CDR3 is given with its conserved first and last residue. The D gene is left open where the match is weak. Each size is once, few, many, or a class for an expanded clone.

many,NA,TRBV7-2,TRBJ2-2,TGTGCCAGATGCACCGGGGAGCTGTTTTTT,CARCTGELFF
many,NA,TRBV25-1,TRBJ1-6,TGTGCCAGCAGTGTAGGGTCGGGAAGTAATTCACCCCTCCACTTT,CASSVGSGSNSPLHF
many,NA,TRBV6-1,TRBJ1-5,TGTGCCAGCATAGGAGAAGGCCTCCTAGGGTGGCCCCAGCATTTT,CASIGEGLLGWPQHF
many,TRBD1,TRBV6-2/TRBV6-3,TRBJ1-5,TGTGCCAGCAGTTACAGGGCAGGGGGGTTCAATCAGCCCCAGCAATTT,CASSYRAGGFNQPQQF
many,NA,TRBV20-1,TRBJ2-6,TGCAGTGCTTTTGGGGCTGGGGCCAACGTCCTGACTTTC,CSAFGAGANVLTF
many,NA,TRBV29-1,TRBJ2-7,TGCAGCGTTTTGGATGTCGTCGACAAGCAGTACTTC,CSVLDVVDKQYF
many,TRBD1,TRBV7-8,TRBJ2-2,TGTGCCAGCAGGAGACAGGGGGCGAGGACCGGGGAGCTGTTTTTT,CASRRQGARTGELFF
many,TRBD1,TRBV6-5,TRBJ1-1,TGTGCCAGCAGTAACCGACAGGGCACTGAAGCTTTCTTT,CASSNRQGTEAFF
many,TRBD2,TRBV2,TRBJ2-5,TGTGCCAGCACCGAGGGGCTAGCGGGGGGTCAAGAGACCCAGTACTTC,CASTEGLAGGQETQYF
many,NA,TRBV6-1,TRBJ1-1,TGTGCCACCAACCCCCCCGGGTTGAACACTGAAGCTTTCTTT,CATNPPGLNTEAFF
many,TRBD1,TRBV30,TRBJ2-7,TGTGCCTGGGGCACCGGGACAGGGTACTACGAGCAGTACTTC,CAWGTGTGYYEQYF
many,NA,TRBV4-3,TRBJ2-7,TGCGCCAGCAGCCCGAGCGTGGGCAGGGTCAACTACGAGCAGTACTTC,CASSPSVGRVNYEQYF